The rows below give T cell receptor beta chains drawn from one sample of a study of multiple sclerosis patients with progressive multifocal leukoencephalopathy. Assay: immunoSEQ multiplex PCR; the TCRdb copy retains only in-frame clones and omits some. Of about 30,000 clones listed, 90% are singletons. Here the sequenced sample was PBMCs, taken from a patient treated with natalizumab. These receptors were collected from a human donor with multiple sclerosis. CDR3s include the opening cysteine and the closing phenylalanine or tryptophan. Fields, in order: D gene, J gene, CDR3 length, clone size, V gene, CDR3 DNA, CDR3 protein. D genes are given only for firm matches. For some rows the clone size is stated as once, few or many, or as a class when expanded; others skip it.

NA | TRBJ1-2 | 15 | NA | TRBV5-5 | TGTGCCAGCAGCTTGGGGGGTGAAGAGGTTTATGGCTACACCTTC | CASSLGGEEVYGYTF
NA | TRBJ2-5 | 12 | NA | TRBV5-4 | TGTGCCAGCAGCTTGGACGGGTCTGCCCAGTACTTC | CASSLDGSAQYF
NA | TRBJ1-5 | 13 | NA | TRBV7-8 | TGTGCCAGCAGCCGGACGGGAAATCAGCCCCAGCATTTT | CASSRTGNQPQHF
TRBD2 | TRBJ2-3 | 17 | NA | TRBV11-2 | TGTGCCAGCAGCACACTAGCGGGGGGGTCGGGCACAGATACGCAGTATTTT | CASSTLAGGSGTDTQYF
NA | TRBJ1-1 | 16 | NA | TRBV6-1 | TGTGCCAGCAGTGAACTGGAGACCGCGAGGGGCACTGAAGCTTTCTTT | CASSELETARGTEAFF
NA | TRBJ2-3 | 14 | NA | TRBV25-1 | TGTGCCAGCAGGTCGCCCAGGAACACAGATACGCAGTATTTT | CASRSPRNTDTQYF
NA | TRBJ1-1 | 14 | NA | TRBV2 | TGTGCCAGCAGTGAAGCGGGGTCCAGGGCTGAAGCTTTCTTT | CASSEAGSRAEAFF
NA | TRBJ2-3 | 14 | NA | TRBV30 | TGTGCCTGGGCCGAGGGAGGCGGGGCAGATACGCAGTATTTT | CAWAEGGGADTQYF
NA | TRBJ1-2 | 17 | once | TRBV27 | TGTGCCAGCAGTTTATATTTCCAGGGTGGGAGCAACTATGGCTACACCTTC | CASSLYFQGGSNYGYTF
NA | TRBJ2-7 | 15 | NA | TRBV2 | TGTGCCAGCCGGTACCGAGCCGGGGCGGGTTACGAGCAGTACTTC | CASRYRAGAGYEQYF
NA | TRBJ2-5 | 12 | NA | TRBV28 | TGTGCCAGCAGCCCAGGGGTGGGGACCCAGTACTTC | CASSPGVGTQYF
TRBD1 | TRBJ2-1 | 13 | NA | TRBV18 | TGTGCCAGCTCACGGGACAGGGGCAATGAGCAGTTCTTC | CASSRDRGNEQFF
NA | TRBJ1-3 | 15 | NA | TRBV27 | TGTGCCAGCAGTTTATCGCCGGGATTTGGAAACACCATATATTTT | CASSLSPGFGNTIYF
TRBD2 | TRBJ2-1 | 19 | NA | TRBV7-2 | TGTGCCAGCAGCTTAGAATGGCGGGGGTCGGGCAGATCCTACAATGAGCAGTTCTTC | CASSLEWRGSGRSYNEQFF
NA | TRBJ2-2 | 18 | once | TRBV29-1 | TGCAGCGTTGAAGAGGGGGCCCGGACAGCCTATAACACCGGGGAGCTGTTTTTT | CSVEEGARTAYNTGELFF
NA | TRBJ2-7 | 16 | NA | TRBV5-4 | TGTGCCAGCAGCCCGAGACGGGACGGTCACCTCTACGAGCAGTACTTC | CASSPRRDGHLYEQYF